Listed below are T cell receptor beta chains from one sample, sequenced in a study of brain T cells in children with intractable seizures. Repertoires were generated with immunoSEQ multiplex PCR, while TCRdb's copy carries only in-frame clones and drops some. Of roughly 2,500 clones listed, about 80% are singletons. The specimen comprised resected brain tissue, sampled at surgery. The receptors here all came from a boy under two years old with hemimegalencephaly and intractable seizures. Each CDR3 is given with its conserved first and last residue. D genes are given only for firm matches. Expanded clones get a size class; other rows say once, few or many, or leave the size out.

>.|few|TRBJ2-2|TRBV6-1
TGTGCCAGCAGTGAACTGGCCGGGGAGCTGTTTTTT
CASSELAGELFF
>.|.|TRBJ1-5|TRBV28
TGTGCCAGCCGGAGACCTCCAAATCAGCCCCAGCATTTT
CASRRPPNQPQHF
>.|.|TRBJ2-4|TRBV6-6
TGTGCCAGCAGTTACTCGAGGGAAAACATTCAGTACTTC
CASSYSRENIQYF
>.|.|TRBJ1-1|TRBV19
TGTGCCAGTAGTAGACATCCCGAAGCTTTCTTT
CASSRHPEAFF
>TRBD1|.|TRBJ1-1|TRBV19
TGTGCCAGTAGCAACAGGGGGCTAAACACTGAAGCTTTCTTT
CASSNRGLNTEAFF
>TRBD1|.|TRBJ1-4|TRBV3-1/TRBV3-2
TGTGCCAGCAGCTTACGGACAGGAAGAGGTGAAAAACTGTTTTTT
CASSLRTGRGEKLFF
>TRBD2|.|TRBJ2-5|TRBV3-1/TRBV3-2
TGTGCCAGCAGCCAAGTCGCCAGCGGGAGGCGGGAGACCCAGTACTTC
CASSQVASGRRETQYF
>TRBD2|.|TRBJ2-7|TRBV6-5
TGTGCCAGCAGTTACTCGGGGGGGGTGTTATACGAGCAGTACTTC
CASSYSGGVLYEQYF
>.|.|TRBJ2-2|TRBV27
TGTGCCAGCAGACCATATGGGGCGTTGGAGCTGTTTTTT
CASRPYGALELFF
>.|.|TRBJ1-6|TRBV27
TGTGCCAGCAGTTTTGGGACGGATAATTCACCCCTCCACTTT
CASSFGTDNSPLHF
>.|few|TRBJ2-7|TRBV7-9
TGTGCCAGCAGCTTTGGGGGTATGAGCTACGAGCAGTACTTC
CASSFGGMSYEQYF
>TRBD2|.|TRBJ2-3|TRBV3-1/TRBV3-2
TGTGCCAGCAGCGGGCGGACTAGCGGAAAGTCAGATACGCAGTATTTT
CASSGRTSGKSDTQYF
>.|.|TRBJ2-1|TRBV2
TGTGCCAGCAGTGAAGCTTATGGGAACAATGAGCAGTTCTTC
CASSEAYGNNEQFF
>TRBD2|.|TRBJ2-7|TRBV6-5
TGTGCCAGCAGTCCCGGACTAGAGTACGAGCAGTACTTC
CASSPGLEYEQYF
>.|once|TRBJ1-1|TRBV2
TGTGCCAGCAGTGTGCTGGGAGCGAACACTGAAGCTTTCTTT
CASSVLGANTEAFF
>.|.|TRBJ2-5|TRBV7-2
TGTGCCAGCAGCTTAGTGGGGCTGGGACAAGAGACCCAGTACTTC
CASSLVGLGQETQYF
>TRBD2|.|TRBJ2-3|TRBV13
TGTGCCAGCAGCCACCGGGGGGAGGGGCGTAATACGCAGTATTTT
CASSHRGEGRNTQYF
>TRBD1|.|TRBJ1-6|TRBV5-1
TGCGCCAGCAGCTCCGGGACAGTAAATAATTCACCCCTCCACTTT
CASSSGTVNNSPLHF
>TRBD2|.|TRBJ2-5|TRBV6-1
TGTGCCAGCAGTGAACTAGCGGGAGGGATACGGGTCCAAGAGACCCAGTACTTC
CASSELAGGIRVQETQYF
>.|few|TRBJ1-5|TRBV7-9
TGTGCCAGCAGCTACACACAGGGAAAAGGCAATCAGCCCCAGCATTTT
CASSYTQGKGNQPQHF
>.|once|TRBJ1-1|TRBV19
TGTGCCAGTAGTATATCGCCAGCGAACACTGAAGCTTTCTTT
CASSISPANTEAFF
>TRBD2|.|TRBJ2-2|TRBV7-3
TGTGCCAGCAGCCGACTAGCTTTTGGCGGGGAGCTGTTTTTT
CASSRLAFGGELFF
>TRBD1|.|TRBJ2-3|TRBV2
TGTGCCAGCAGTGACCCCGGACAGGGAAAGGGTAATACGCAGTATTTT
CASSDPGQGKGNTQYF
>.|.|TRBJ1-2|TRBV27
TGTGCCAGCAGTTCGGGTGGGCTCCGAAGGGGCTACACCTTC
CASSSGGLRRGYTF
>TRBD2|.|TRBJ2-2|TRBV3-1/TRBV3-2
TGTGCCAGCAGCCAAGTAAGCGGGGGTTACACCGGGGAGCTGTTTTTT
CASSQVSGGYTGELFF
>.|.|TRBJ2-2|TRBV7-3
TGTGCCAGCAGCTTTCAGGGGTCGGGCACCGGGGAGCTGTTTTTT
CASSFQGSGTGELFF
>TRBD1|.|TRBJ1-4|TRBV10-3
TGTGCCATCAAGGGGGCCACGAATGAAAAACTGTTTTTT
CAIKGATNEKLFF
>.|.|TRBJ2-1|TRBV5-8
TGTGCCAGCAGCTTCAAGGTCCCAAGCTCCTACAATGAGCAGTTCTTC
CASSFKVPSSYNEQFF
>.|.|TRBJ2-7|TRBV7-9
TGTGCCAGCAGTAAGGAGTCGGACGCCTACGAGCAGTACTTC
CASSKESDAYEQYF
>.|.|TRBJ2-1|TRBV14
TGTGCCAGCAGCTACTATCGATCGAATGAGCAGTTCTTC
CASSYYRSNEQFF
>TRBD1|.|TRBJ2-3|TRBV2
TGTGCCAGCAGTTCCCGGACAGGGGGCGGGGTTAGCACAGATACGCAGTATTTT
CASSSRTGGGVSTDTQYF
>TRBD2|.|TRBJ2-1|TRBV11-1
TGTGCCAGCAGCTCCCGGACTAGCGGACCCCACAATGAGCAGTTCTTC
CASSSRTSGPHNEQFF
>.|.|TRBJ2-6|TRBV10-3
TGTGCCATCAGCGGAACAGGGACTGGGGCCAACGTCCTGACTTTC
CAISGTGTGANVLTF
>.|once|TRBJ2-2|TRBV18
TGTGCCAGCTCACCTCTCTCCGTACCGAACACCGGGGAGCTGTTTTTT
CASSPLSVPNTGELFF
>.|.|TRBJ1-1|TRBV5-1
TGCGCCAGCAGCTTGGGTGTGAATAATGAAGCTTTCTTT
CASSLGVNNEAFF
>TRBD2|.|TRBJ2-1|TRBV5-1
TGCGCCAGCAGCTGGGACTACTACAATGAGCAGTTCTTC
CASSWDYYNEQFF
>.|few|TRBJ2-7|TRBV27
TGTGCCAGCAGGGACGTCCCTAGGAGCTCCTACGAGCAGTACTTC
CASRDVPRSSYEQYF
>.|.|TRBJ1-3|TRBV2
TGTGCCAGCAGTGTACTCACAGGGGGAAACACCATATATTTT
CASSVLTGGNTIYF
>.|.|TRBJ1-3|TRBV7-6
TGTGCCAGCAGCCCGCGGAGGGACGGAGGAAACACCATATATTTT
CASSPRRDGGNTIYF
>TRBD1|.|TRBJ2-7|TRBV10-2
TGCGCCAGCACTCCGGGACAGGGGCCCCACCAGCAGTACTTC
CASTPGQGPHQQYF
>TRBD1|.|TRBJ2-3|TRBV19
TGTGCCAGTAGTACCAGGACAGGATTCCTCACAGATACGCAGTATTTT
CASSTRTGFLTDTQYF
>.|.|TRBJ2-7|TRBV5-4
TGTGCCAGCAGCTTGGCCCCGGGGCTCCCCTCCTACGAGCAGTACTTC
CASSLAPGLPSYEQYF
>TRBD2|.|TRBJ2-7|TRBV11-3
TGTGCCAGCAGCCAACCCAGCGGGAGGGGCTACGAGCAGTACTTC
CASSQPSGRGYEQYF
>.|few|TRBJ2-1|TRBV12-2
TGTGCAAGTCGCTTAGCGGTCCAAGCCTACAATGAGCAGTTCTTC
CASRLAVQAYNEQFF
>TRBD1|.|TRBJ2-7|TRBV28
TGTGCCAGCAGTTCTGGACAGGGGACCTACGAGCAGTACTTC
CASSSGQGTYEQYF
>TRBD1|.|TRBJ1-3|TRBV18
TGTGCCAGCTCACTCCGGACAGGAACTGGAAACACCATATATTTT
CASSLRTGTGNTIYF
>.|.|TRBJ1-1|TRBV19
TGTGCCAGTAGTATCAATGTTGGGAACACTGAAGCTTTCTTT
CASSINVGNTEAFF
>.|.|TRBJ1-6|TRBV28
TGTGCCAGCAGTTGGTTCGACAATTCACCCCTCCACTTT
CASSWFDNSPLHF
>TRBD1|.|TRBJ1-2|TRBV6-5
TGTGCCAGCAGTTACTGGACAGGGGATCTTAGTGGCTACACCTTC
CASSYWTGDLSGYTF
>.|.|TRBJ1-3|TRBV25-1
TGTGCCAGCAGTGACTCTGGAAACACCATATATTTT
CASSDSGNTIYF
>.|.|TRBJ1-5|TRBV28
TGTGCCAGCAGTCCGGCCCGAAGGAATCAGCCCCAGCATTTT
CASSPARRNQPQHF
>.|.|TRBJ2-5|TRBV2
TGTGCCAGCACTCTCCCGTCAGGGGCCGGGGAGACCCAGTACTTC
CASTLPSGAGETQYF